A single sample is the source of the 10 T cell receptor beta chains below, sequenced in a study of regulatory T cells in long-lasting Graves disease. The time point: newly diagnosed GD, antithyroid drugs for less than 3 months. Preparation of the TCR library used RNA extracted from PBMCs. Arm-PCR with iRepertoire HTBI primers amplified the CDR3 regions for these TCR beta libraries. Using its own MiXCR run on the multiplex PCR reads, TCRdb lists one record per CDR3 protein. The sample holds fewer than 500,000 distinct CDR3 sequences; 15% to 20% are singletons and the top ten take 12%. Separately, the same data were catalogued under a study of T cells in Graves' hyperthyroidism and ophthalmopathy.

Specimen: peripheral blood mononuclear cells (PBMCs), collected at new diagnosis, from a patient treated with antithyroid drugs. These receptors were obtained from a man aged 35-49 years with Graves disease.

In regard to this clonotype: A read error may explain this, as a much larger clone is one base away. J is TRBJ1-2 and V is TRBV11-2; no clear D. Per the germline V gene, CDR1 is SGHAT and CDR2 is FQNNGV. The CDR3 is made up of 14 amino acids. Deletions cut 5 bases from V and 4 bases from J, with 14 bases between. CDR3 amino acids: CASSAAGGSYGYTF. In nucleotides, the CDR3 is TGTGCCAGCAGCGCAGCGGGCGGAAGCTATGGCTACACCTTC.

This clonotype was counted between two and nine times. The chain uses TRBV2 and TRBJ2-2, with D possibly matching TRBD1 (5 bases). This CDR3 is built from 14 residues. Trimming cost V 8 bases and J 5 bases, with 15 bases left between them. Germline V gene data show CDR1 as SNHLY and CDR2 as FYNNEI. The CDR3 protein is CASRVRAGTGELFF. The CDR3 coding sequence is TGTGCCAGCCGTGTCAGGGCTGGGACCGGGGAGCTGTTTTTT. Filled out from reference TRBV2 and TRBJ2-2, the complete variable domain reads EPEVTQTPSHQVTQMGQEVILRCVPISNHLYFYWYRQILGQKVEFLVSFYNNEISEKSEIFDDQFSVERPDGSNFTLKIRSTKLEDSAMYFCASRVRAGTGELFFGEGSRLTVL.

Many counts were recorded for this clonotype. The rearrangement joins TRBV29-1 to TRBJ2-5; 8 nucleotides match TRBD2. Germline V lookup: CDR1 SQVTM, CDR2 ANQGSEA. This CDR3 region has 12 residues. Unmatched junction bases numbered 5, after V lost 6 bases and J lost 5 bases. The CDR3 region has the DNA TGCAGCGTGGAGGGACTAGAGGAGACCCAGTACTTC. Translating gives CSVEGLEETQYF.

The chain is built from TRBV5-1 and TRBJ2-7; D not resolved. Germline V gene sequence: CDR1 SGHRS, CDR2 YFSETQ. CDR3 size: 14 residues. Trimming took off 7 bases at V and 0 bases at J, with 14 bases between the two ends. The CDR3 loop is CASRSIEASYEQYF. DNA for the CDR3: TGCGCCAGCCGTTCGATTGAGGCCTCCTACGAGCAGTACTTC.

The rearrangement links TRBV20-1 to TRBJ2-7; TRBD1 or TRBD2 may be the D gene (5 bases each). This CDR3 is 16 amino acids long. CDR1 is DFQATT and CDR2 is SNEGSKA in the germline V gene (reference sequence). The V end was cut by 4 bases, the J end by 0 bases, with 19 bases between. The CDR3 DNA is TGCAGTGCTATTGGATGTGGCCGGGGCTACTCCTACGAGCAGTACTTC. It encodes CSAIGCGRGYSYEQYF.

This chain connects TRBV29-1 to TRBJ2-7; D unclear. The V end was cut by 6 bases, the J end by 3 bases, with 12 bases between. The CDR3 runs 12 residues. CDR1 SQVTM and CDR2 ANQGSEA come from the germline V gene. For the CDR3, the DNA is TGCAGCGTCTTGGCTCTTAACTACGAGCAGTACTTC. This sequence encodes CSVLALNYEQYF.

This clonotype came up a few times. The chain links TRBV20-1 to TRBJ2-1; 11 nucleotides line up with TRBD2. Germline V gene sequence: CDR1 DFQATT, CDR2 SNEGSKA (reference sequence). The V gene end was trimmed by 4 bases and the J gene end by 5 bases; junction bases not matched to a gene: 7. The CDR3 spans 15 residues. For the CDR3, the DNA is TGCAGTGCTAACAAAGGGACTAGCGGACACAATGAGCAGTTCTTC. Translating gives CSANKGTSGHNEQFF.

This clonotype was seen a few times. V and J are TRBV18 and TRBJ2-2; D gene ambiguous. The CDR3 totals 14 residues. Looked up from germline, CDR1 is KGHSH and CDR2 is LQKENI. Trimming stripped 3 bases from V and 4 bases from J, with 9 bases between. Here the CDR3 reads CASSPLGSTGELFF. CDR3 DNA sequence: TGTGCCAGCTCACCCCTAGGCTCCACCGGGGAGCTGTTTTTT. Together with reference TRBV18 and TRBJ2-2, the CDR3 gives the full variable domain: NAGVMQNPRHLVRRRGQEARLRCSPMKGHSHVYWYRQLPEEGLKFMVYLQKENIIDESGMPKERFSAEFPKEGPSILRIQQVVRGDSAAYFCASSPLGSTGELFFGEGSRLTVL.

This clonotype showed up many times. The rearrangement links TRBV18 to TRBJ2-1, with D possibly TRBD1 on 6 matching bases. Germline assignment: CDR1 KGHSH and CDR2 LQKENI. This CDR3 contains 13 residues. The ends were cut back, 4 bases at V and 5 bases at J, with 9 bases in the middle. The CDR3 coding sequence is TGTGCCAGCTCACTAACAGGGAACAATGAGCAGTTCTTC. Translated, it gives CASSLTGNNEQFF.

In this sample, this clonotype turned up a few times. The CDR3 DNA reads TGCGCCAGCAGCCAAGGGCCCGGGACAGGGATTAGCTATGGCTACACCTTC. This encodes CASSQGPGTGISYGYTF. This sequence joins TRBV4-1 and TRBJ1-2, with 9 bases lining up with TRBD1. V shed 1 base and J 4 bases; nucleotides not matched to a gene: 10. The CDR3 consists of 17 residues. CDR1 is MGHRA and CDR2 is YSYEKL in the germline V gene.